These 29 T cell receptor beta chains share one sample of origin, sequenced in a study of Ad26.COV2.S vaccination and SARS-CoV-2 variants. Method: immunoSEQ multiplex PCR; TCRdb's copy keeps in-frame clones and lacks some. The data hold some 300,000 clones, with around 84% observed a single time. Treatment defined: roughly 19 received Ad26.COV2.S at low or high dose, single or two shots; several received placebo; per-sample allocation not given. Repertoires come from day 63 after the first vaccine or placebo injection. The sequencing used peripheral blood, collected in a trial of Ad26.COV2.S vaccine versus placebo. The receptors shown here come from a person between 18 and 65 years old who received the Ad26.COV2.S COVID-19 vaccine or a placebo.

The CDR3 spells CSACEPGRYEQYF. The CDR3 DNA is TGCAGTGCTTGTGAGCCAGGGCGCTACGAGCAGTACTTC. The chain links TRBV20-1 to TRBJ2-7, with D tentatively TRBD1 (5 bases). V was clipped by 5 bases and J by 3 bases, with 14 bases between them. Germline V gene data show CDR1 as DFQATT and CDR2 as SNEGSKA (reference sequence). CDR3 size: 13 residues.

This clone has a single count. The chain couples TRBV6-5 to TRBJ1-6, with D hard to call. The CDR3 loop spans 15 amino acids. Germline V lookup: CDR1 MNHEY, CDR2 SVGAGI. V lost 6 bases, J lost 4 bases, and 13 bases lay in between. CDR3 protein: CASRAIRHYNSPLHF. CDR3 DNA: TGTGCCAGCAGGGCTATCAGACATTATAATTCACCCCTCCACTTT.

This sequence joins TRBV20-1 and TRBJ2-1; D is ambiguous. CDR3 length: 10 residues. Deletions cut 8 bases from V and 4 bases from J, with 6 bases between. Per the germline V gene, CDR1 is DFQATT and CDR2 is SNEGSKA (reference sequence). CDR3 sequence: CSWVYNEQFF. CDR3 DNA: TGCAGTTGGGTTTACAATGAGCAGTTCTTC.

This sequence joins TRBV5-6 and TRBJ2-7; D remains unclear. Per germline, CDR1 SGHDT and CDR2 YYEEEE. This CDR3 has 12 residues. V gave up 4 bases and J gave up 4 bases, with 9 bases separating them. The CDR3 sequence: CASSRTKYEQYF. As DNA, the CDR3 is TGTGCCAGCAGCCGAACCAAATACGAGCAGTACTTC.

The chain links TRBV5-5 to TRBJ2-7; D may be TRBD2 (5 bases). Germline CDR1 and CDR2: SGHKS and YYEKEE (reference sequence). The CDR3 length is 13 residues. The ends were cut back, 5 bases at V and 7 bases at J, with 16 bases in the middle. The CDR3 region has the DNA TGTGCCAGCAGACCCCACGAGACGGGAGAGCAGTACTTC. This encodes CASRPHETGEQYF.

The V and J genes are TRBV21-1 and TRBJ2-2. TRBV21-1 is labeled a pseudogene. The CDR3 has 18 amino acids. The CDR3 sequence: CASRPNRPGAGNTGELFF. The DNA for the CDR3 is TGTGCCAGCAGACCGAACCGACCGGGGGCCGGGAACACCGGGGAGCTGTTTTTT.

Note on this clone: Given the absence of the conserved phenylalanine or tryptophan at the CDR3 end, a read error is likely. Because the CDR3's place on the DNA is in doubt, the DNA is left out and the CDR3 is given as listed by TCRdb. V usage is TRBV18 and J usage is TRBJ2-7; the table's D call, TRBD1, was not checked against the DNA. Per germline, CDR1 KGHSH and CDR2 LQKENI. Termini included, the CDR3 measures 13 amino acids. The CDR3 sequence: CASSPGQDYPPWI.

The rearrangement joins TRBV9 to TRBJ2-1; TRBD2 matches 14 bases. The CDR3 runs 17 residues. V lost 0 bases to trimming and J lost 6 bases; unmatched junction nucleotides: 5. The germline gives CDR1 SGDLS, CDR2 YYNGEE. The CDR3 DNA reads as TGTGCCAGCAGCGTAGATCCCGGACTAGCGGGGGGCAATGAGCAGTTCTTC. This translates into CASSVDPGLAGGNEQFF.

The chain has TRBV27 and TRBJ1-2; D call uncertain. CDR3 length: 13 residues. The germline CDR1 and CDR2 sequences are MNHEY and SMNVEV (reference sequence). The V end lost 6 bases, the J end lost 1 base, and 9 bases lay between the germline ends. The CDR3 coding sequence is TGTGCCAGCAGAGACAACCTTAACTATGGCTACACCTTC. Its protein is CASRDNLNYGYTF.

The chain has TRBV9 and TRBJ2-5, with TRBD2 matching over 12 bases. In germline, CDR1 is SGDLS, CDR2 YYNGEE. V trimming: 4 bases; J trimming: 4 bases; junction bases outside the gene matches: 11. The CDR3 runs 17 residues. The CDR3 coding sequence is TGTGCCAGCAGCCGTTGGACTAGCGGGGTGGGGTTAGAGACCCAGTACTTC. Translation: CASSRWTSGVGLETQYF.

This clone was counted a few times. This chain links TRBV4-1 with TRBJ1-6, with TRBD1 as a possible D gene (6 bases). Germline CDR1 MGHRA, CDR2 YSYEKL. This CDR3 has 19 residues. With 3 bases removed from V and 0 bases from J, the gap between germline ends came to 18 bases. This chain's CDR3 is CASSQFGGRLGSYNSPLHF. DNA for the CDR3: TGCGCCAGCAGCCAGTTCGGGGGCAGACTCGGCTCCTATAATTCACCCCTCCACTTT.

This chain joins TRBV15 and TRBJ1-1; D gene unclear. The CDR3 contains 17 residues. The germline V gene encodes CDR1 LNHNV and CDR2 YYDKDF (reference sequence). With 0 bases removed from V and 5 bases from J, the gap between germline ends came to 19 bases. CDR3 in amino acids: CATSRDRRTSGSTEAFF. The CDR3 DNA is TGTGCCACCAGCAGAGATCGCAGGACCTCCGGGTCGACTGAAGCTTTCTTT.

The chain is built from TRBV9 and TRBJ2-3; 10 nucleotides line up with TRBD2. V trimming: 1 base; J trimming: 5 bases; junction bases outside the gene matches: 7. The CDR3 spans 16 residues. Germline V gives CDR1 SGDLS, CDR2 YYNGEE. DNA of the CDR3: TGTGCCAGCAGCGTAAGATCTAGCGGGGGCAAAGATACGCAGTATTTT. Protein: CASSVRSSGGKDTQYF.

This chain uses TRBV5-1 with TRBJ2-2; D gene unclear. Trimming removed 0 bases at V and 5 bases at J, with 8 bases between. Germline values: CDR1 SGHRS, CDR2 YFSETQ. The CDR3 is 14 amino acids. CDR3 coding DNA: TGCGCCAGCAGCTTGGAAGGAAGGACCGGGGAGCTGTTTTTT. Its translation is CASSLEGRTGELFF.

J is TRBJ1-2 and V is TRBV30; 8 bases match TRBD1. The length of the CDR3 is 13 residues. Germline loops: CDR1 GTSNPN, CDR2 SVGIG (reference sequence). The junction had 5 bases not matched to a gene; V was cut back by 3 bases and J by 5 bases. The CDR3 region is CAWRRTGSYGYTF. The CDR3 bases are TGTGCCTGGAGGAGGACAGGGTCGTATGGCTACACCTTC. The variable domain in full, completed from reference TRBV30 and TRBJ1-2, reads SQTIHQWPATLVQPVGSPLSLECTVEGTSNPNLYWYRQAAGRGLQLLFYSVGIGQISSEVPQNLSASRPQDRQFILSSKKLLLSDSGFYLCAWRRTGSYGYTFGSGTRLTVV.

The chain carries TRBV14 and TRBJ2-1, with D perhaps assigned TRBD1 or TRBD2 (5 bases each). Germline-derived CDR1 and CDR2 are SGHDN and FVKESK. V was cut by 4 bases and J by 5 bases, with 15 bases left in between. The CDR3 is 15 residues long. Here the CDR3 DNA reads TGTGCCAGCAGCCTTGATCCGGGGCCAAACAATGAGCAGTTCTTC. It translates to CASSLDPGPNNEQFF.

The CDR3, as DNA: TGTGCCAGCAGCAATGGACAGGGGGGCTATGGCTACACCTTC. This encodes CASSNGQGGYGYTF. The chain joins TRBV3-1 (or the pseudogene TRBV3-2) to TRBJ1-2, with 10 bases lining up with TRBD1. J lost 4 bases, V lost 5 bases, and 4 bases had no gene match. The CDR3 is 14 amino acids. The germline gives CDR1 LGHDT, CDR2 YNNKEL (reference sequence).

The chain recombines TRBV29-1 with TRBJ1-2; tentative D call: TRBD1 (5 bases). Deletions cut 0 bases from V and 0 bases from J, with 14 bases between. CDR1 is SQVTM, CDR2 ANQGSEA, per germline. The CDR3 has 16 amino acids. As DNA, the CDR3 is TGCAGCGTTGAAGACGTACACCGGGGGGCTAACTATGGCTACACCTTC. Its translation is CSVEDVHRGANYGYTF.

The chain employs TRBV7-9 and TRBJ2-5; the match to TRBD2 covers 11 bases. V gave up 0 bases and J gave up 5 bases; unmatched junction bases: 5. This CDR3 is 16 amino acids long. Germline CDR1 SEHNR, CDR2 FQNEAQ (reference sequence). In DNA, the CDR3 is TGTGCCAGCAGCTTAGCTAGCGGGGGGGCCTCGGAGACCCAGTACTTC. This translates into CASSLASGGASETQYF. Combining the CDR3 with reference TRBV7-9 and TRBJ2-5 gives the whole variable domain DTGVSQNPRHKITKRGQNVTFRCDPISEHNRLYWYRQTLGQGPEFLTYFQNEAQLEKSRLLSDRFSAERPKGSFSTLEIQRTEQGDSAMYLCASSLASGGASETQYFGPGTRLLVL.

This clone was detected once. This chain links TRBV7-7 with TRBJ2-2, with D possibly being TRBD2 (5 bases). The CDR3 is 13 residues long. Germline assignment: CDR1 SSHAT and CDR2 FNYEAQ (reference sequence). CDR3: CASARPDTGELFF. DNA for the CDR3: TGTGCTAGCGCCCGCCCAGACACCGGGGAGCTGTTTTTT.

The CDR3 nucleotides are TGTGCCAGCAGTTACTCTACTACGGACCGCGGAAACACCATATATTTT. This encodes CASSYSTTDRGNTIYF. This chain links TRBV6-2 or TRBV6-3 with TRBJ1-3; D uncertain. This CDR3 is built from 16 residues. The germline V and J ends were trimmed by 0 bases and 4 bases, with 13 bases remaining between them. CDR1 is MNHEY and CDR2 is SVGEGT in the germline V gene.

The chain recombines TRBV4-1 with TRBJ2-2, with 8 bases fitting TRBD2. Germline CDR1 reads MGHRA; CDR2 reads YSYEKL. CDR3 length equals 15 residues. Losses at the gene ends were 4 bases for V and 3 bases for J; bases not matched to a gene: 4. In DNA, the CDR3 is TGCGCCAGCAGCCGCACTAGCGGAGACACCGGGGAGCTGTTTTTT. Translated: CASSRTSGDTGELFF.

The chain links TRBV18 to TRBJ1-2; perhaps TRBD1 as D (5 bases). The V end lost 2 bases, the J end lost 6 bases, and 16 bases lay between the germline ends. This CDR3 is 15 amino acids long. CDR1 and CDR2 (germline): KGHSH, LQKENI. This CDR3 reads CASSPGRGRVHGYTF. The CDR3 DNA reads TGTGCCAGCTCACCAGGAAGAGGCAGGGTCCATGGCTACACCTTC.

The chain couples TRBV6-5 to TRBJ1-2; no clear D gene. This CDR3 has 12 amino acids. The germline gives CDR1 MNHEY, CDR2 SVGAGI. Trimming cost V 6 bases and J 5 bases, with 10 bases left between them. The CDR3 DNA follows: TGTGCCAGCAGAAAGGACGGATATGGCTACACCTTC. Amino acid sequence: CASRKDGYGYTF.

The genes are TRBV5-1 and TRBJ1-1; tentatively, D is TRBD1 (5 bases). The germline CDR1 and CDR2 sequences are SGHRS and YFSETQ. The ends were cut back, 5 bases at V and 1 base at J, with 6 bases in the middle. There are 12 residues in the CDR3. The CDR3 protein is CASRTENTEAFF. DNA of the CDR3: TGCGCCAGCAGGACAGAGAACACTGAAGCTTTCTTT.

The rearrangement links TRBV30 to TRBJ2-3; TRBD2 agrees at 10 bases. From germline, CDR1 is GTSNPN and CDR2 SVGIG (reference sequence). This CDR3 comprises 17 residues. Trimming at V came to 0 bases and at J to 1 base, leaving 7 bases not matched to a gene. The CDR3 DNA sequence: TGTGCCTGGAGTGTCGCCGGACTAGCGGAAGGCACAGATACGCAGTATTTT. It specifies CAWSVAGLAEGTDTQYF.

The rearrangement links TRBV2 to TRBJ2-5; 16 nucleotides line up with TRBD2. CDR1 is SNHLY, CDR2 FYNNEI, per germline. The length of the CDR3 is 15 residues. The J segment lost 5 bases and the V segment lost 6 bases, leaving 3 bases of the junction unmatched. The CDR3 sequence: CASRGLAGGPETQYF. DNA for the CDR3: TGTGCCAGCAGGGGACTAGCGGGGGGGCCGGAGACCCAGTACTTC.

The chain employs TRBV6-5 and TRBJ2-7; D call uncertain. The germline gives CDR1 MNHEY, CDR2 SVGAGI. V was cut by 4 bases and J by 1 base, with 17 bases left in between. The CDR3 extends over 16 amino acids. The CDR3 sequence: CASSSDGTVRSYEQYF. The CDR3 nucleotides read TGTGCCAGCAGTTCGGACGGCACCGTGAGGTCCTACGAGCAGTACTTC.

The chain joins TRBV2 to TRBJ1-1; unclear D gene. The V gene's germline CDR1 is SNHLY and CDR2 FYNNEI. Trimming left V 7 bases short and J 11 bases short, with 14 bases between. CDR3 length equals 11 residues. The CDR3 sequence is CASNPALRAFF. CDR3 bases: TGTGCCAGCAATCCCGCTCTTCGTGCTTTCTTT.